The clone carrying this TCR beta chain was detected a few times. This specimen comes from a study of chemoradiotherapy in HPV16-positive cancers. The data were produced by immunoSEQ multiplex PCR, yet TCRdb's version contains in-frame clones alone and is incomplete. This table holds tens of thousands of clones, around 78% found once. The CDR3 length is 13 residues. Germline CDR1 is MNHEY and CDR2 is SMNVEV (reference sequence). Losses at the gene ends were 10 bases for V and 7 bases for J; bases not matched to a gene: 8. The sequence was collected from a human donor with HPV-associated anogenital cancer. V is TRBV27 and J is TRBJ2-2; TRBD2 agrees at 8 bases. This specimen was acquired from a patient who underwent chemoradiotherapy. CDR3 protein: CATSRLAYGELFF. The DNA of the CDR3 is TGTGCCACCTCAAGACTAGCGTACGGGGAGCTGTTTTTT.